Listed below are T cell receptor beta chains from one sample, sequenced in a study of long-term antiretroviral therapy in people with HIV. Libraries were prepared by immunoSEQ multiplex PCR; TCRdb keeps only in-frame clonotypes and omits some of them. This sample has around 25,000 clones, with around 82% found just once. This specimen consisted of unsorted PBMCs, obtained 3 years after starting antiretroviral therapy. The receptors derive from a man between 18 and 29 years old with HIV. CDR3s include the opening cysteine and the closing phenylalanine or tryptophan. D genes are given only for firm matches. Clone size is not always given. Where it is, it says once, few, many or a class for expanded clones.

V gene	D gene	clone size	J gene	CDR3 protein	CDR3 DNA
TRBV7-9	TRBD2	.	TRBJ2-3	CASSRSGGDTDTQYF	TGTGCCAGCAGCCGGAGCGGGGGGGACACAGATACGCAGTATTTT
TRBV6-5	TRBD1	.	TRBJ1-1	CASSSPTGGSAEAFF	TGTGCCAGCAGTTCCCCGACAGGGGGCAGCGCTGAAGCTTTCTTT
TRBV7-9	.	once	TRBJ1-1	CASSLSWRGRHTEAFF	TGTGCCAGCAGCTTATCTTGGCGGGGGCGACACACTGAAGCTTTCTTT
TRBV7-2	.	.	TRBJ1-5	CASSLGGGRVGQPQHF	TGTGCCAGCAGCTTAGGCGGCGGCAGGGTAGGGCAGCCCCAGCATTTT
TRBV5-8	.	.	TRBJ2-7	CASSLAGHYEQYF	TGTGCCAGCAGCTTGGCCGGACACTACGAGCAGTACTTC
TRBV6-5	.	.	TRBJ2-5	CASSSFRDGETQYF	TGTGCCAGCAGTTCCTTCAGGGACGGAGAGACCCAGTACTTC
TRBV7-6	.	.	TRBJ2-5	CASSLLQNQETQYF	TGTGCCAGCAGCCTTTTACAGAACCAAGAGACCCAGTACTTC
TRBV30	TRBD1	.	TRBJ1-2	CAWSVQGDYTF	TGTGCCTGGAGTGTGCAGGGGGACTACACCTTC
TRBV5-1	TRBD1	.	TRBJ2-7	CASSSTDRTLTYEQYF	TGCGCCAGCAGCTCCACGGACAGGACATTAACCTACGAGCAGTACTTC
TRBV7-9	.	few	TRBJ1-6	CASSRVGLTYSYNSPLHF	TGTGCCAGCAGCCGTGTGGGTCTAACTTACTCCTATAATTCACCCCTCCACTTT
TRBV9	.	.	TRBJ2-3	CASSEFAGAYPDTQYF	TGTGCCAGCAGCGAGTTCGCGGGGGCCTATCCAGATACGCAGTATTTT
TRBV15	TRBD1	.	TRBJ1-2	CATSRKQGAVNYGYTF	TGTGCCACCAGCAGAAAACAGGGGGCCGTTAACTATGGCTACACCTTC
TRBV4-1	TRBD1	few	TRBJ1-1	CASRLSGQLNTEAFF	TGCGCCAGCAGGCTGTCGGGACAGTTGAACACTGAAGCTTTCTTT
TRBV2	.	.	TRBJ2-7	CASSAREQYF	TGTGCCAGCAGTGCACGTGAGCAGTACTTC
TRBV5-1	TRBD1	.	TRBJ2-7	CASSHDRDRGYEQYF	TGCGCCAGCAGCCACGACCGGGACAGGGGCTACGAGCAGTACTTC
TRBV30	.	.	TRBJ1-5	CAWSGGTLNQPQHF	TGTGCCTGGAGTGGCGGGACCCTCAATCAGCCCCAGCATTTT
TRBV28	.	.	TRBJ1-1	CASSSATMNTEAFF	TGTGCCAGCAGTTCGGCCACCATGAACACTGAAGCTTTCTTT
TRBV28	.	.	TRBJ1-5	CASGLPPNQPQHF	TGTGCCAGCGGCCTCCCCCCCAATCAGCCCCAGCATTTT
TRBV9	TRBD1	.	TRBJ1-2	CASSATGNYGYTF	TGTGCCAGCAGCGCGACAGGGAACTATGGCTACACCTTC
TRBV29-1	TRBD2	.	TRBJ2-3	CSVGGGTSSTDTQYF	TGCAGCGTGGGTGGGGGGACTAGCAGCACAGATACGCAGTATTTT